The 22 T cell receptor beta chains below come from one sample, sequenced in a study of cytomegalovirus exposure and HLA in healthy donors. The repertoire was sequenced with immunoSEQ multiplex PCR; TCRdb's copy has only in-frame clones and lacks some. The sample yields about 270,000 clones, 65% to 90% seen once. Sequences were obtained from PBMCs. The receptors were sampled from a woman younger than 35 in good health and CMV-seronegative.

The chain carries TRBV5-4 and TRBJ1-4; no reliable D call. The germline V and J ends were trimmed by 0 bases and 3 bases, with 12 bases remaining between them. CDR1 is SGHNT, CDR2 YYREEE, per germline (reference sequence). The length of the CDR3 is 16 residues. DNA of the CDR3: TGTGCCAGCAGCTTGGGATCACAGTCCCCTAATGAAAAACTGTTTTTT. This translates into CASSLGSQSPNEKLFF.

This chain uses TRBV6-4 with TRBJ2-1, with 11 bases fitting TRBD2. Germline CDR1 reads MRHNA; CDR2 reads SNTAGT. Trimming removed 4 bases from V and 8 bases from J; junction bases left unmatched: 13. The CDR3 has 17 residues. CDR3 residues: CASSVTSSGGLFDEQFF. In DNA form, the CDR3 reads TGTGCCAGCAGTGTTACGTCTAGCGGGGGGCTCTTCGATGAGCAGTTCTTC.

This clone was seen only once. The chain links TRBV6-5 to TRBJ1-2, with no clear D. This CDR3 region has 13 residues. Germline V lookup: CDR1 MNHEY, CDR2 SVGAGI. Trimming cost V 6 bases and J 4 bases, with 12 bases left between them. Here the CDR3 DNA reads TGTGCCAGCAGGATTGGAGCCCCCTATGGCTACACCTTC. This codes for CASRIGAPYGYTF.

The chain combines TRBV19 with TRBJ1-1, with 8 nucleotides matching TRBD1. The germline CDR1 and CDR2 sequences are LNHDA and SQIVND (reference sequence). J lost 5 bases, V lost 1 base, and 3 bases had no gene match. This CDR3 has 14 residues. Here the CDR3 DNA reads TGTGCCAGTAGTATAGGCCAGGGGGCTACTGAAGCTTTCTTT. Translation gives CASSIGQGATEAFF.

The chain carries TRBV18 and TRBJ2-3; 7 positions agree with TRBD2. The germline gives CDR1 KGHSH, CDR2 LQKENI. CDR3 size: 14 residues. V shed 10 bases, J shed 0 bases, and the junction held 7 bases outside the gene matches. This chain's CDR3 is CATQGGRSTDTQYF. The CDR3 DNA follows: TGTGCCACCCAGGGCGGGAGAAGCACAGATACGCAGTATTTT.

The V gene is TRBV30, the J gene TRBJ1-5; the D is unclear. This CDR3 is 14 amino acids long. Germline loops: CDR1 GTSNPN, CDR2 SVGIG (reference sequence). V lost 2 bases, J lost 0 bases, and 8 bases lay in between. The CDR3 here is CAWSREYSNQPQHF. In DNA form, the CDR3 reads TGTGCCTGGAGTAGGGAGTATAGCAATCAGCCCCAGCATTTT.

This chain links TRBV28 with TRBJ1-6, with D uncertain. Germline CDR1 MDHEN, CDR2 SYDVKM. The germline V and J ends were trimmed by 2 bases and 4 bases, with 9 bases remaining between them. The CDR3 contains 15 residues. The DNA of the CDR3 is TGTGCCAGCAGTTTAGACACGAAGTATAATTCACCCCTCCACTTT. It translates to CASSLDTKYNSPLHF. Variable domain in full (rest from reference TRBV28 and TRBJ1-6): DVKVTQSSRYLVKRTGEKVFLECVQDMDHENMFWYRQDPGLGLRLIYFSYDVKMKEKGDIPEGYSVSREKKERFSLILESASTNQTSMYLCASSLDTKYNSPLHFGNGTRLTVT.

The chain has TRBV6-4 and TRBJ2-5, with 14 bases matching TRBD2. V lost 5 bases, J lost 4 bases, and 6 bases stayed unmatched. The CDR3 consists of 16 residues. From germline, CDR1 is MRHNA and CDR2 SNTAGT. The CDR3 sequence is CASSPSGTSGGETQYF. Here the CDR3 DNA reads TGTGCCAGCAGTCCTTCCGGGACTAGCGGGGGAGAGACCCAGTACTTC.

The chain employs TRBV14 and TRBJ2-1; 11 bases fit TRBD2. This CDR3 region has 12 residues. Germline values: CDR1 SGHDN, CDR2 FVKESK. Trimming cost V 5 bases and J 12 bases; bases outside gene matches: 3. The CDR3 DNA reads as TGTGCCAGCAGCGGACTAGCGGGTTGGCAGTTCTTC. This sequence encodes CASSGLAGWQFF.

The genes are TRBV5-1 and TRBJ2-7; TRBD2 agrees at 7 bases. V was clipped by 0 bases and J by 5 bases; unmatched bases: 11. The length of the CDR3 is 16 residues. Germline values: CDR1 SGHRS, CDR2 YFSETQ. The CDR3 DNA reads as TGCGCCAGCAGCTTGGCCTTGGGCGGGAGCAGCCACGAGCAGTACTTC. It codes for CASSLALGGSSHEQYF.

The chain carries TRBV2 and TRBJ1-5, with 8 bases fitting TRBD1. The CDR3 has 16 residues. Germline-derived CDR1 and CDR2 are SNHLY and FYNNEI. The trim removed 0 bases at V and 7 bases at J, leaving 8 bases unmatched. The CDR3 protein is CASSEAQAGGGQPQHF. CDR3 coding DNA: TGTGCCAGCAGTGAAGCGCAGGCAGGGGGCGGGCAGCCCCAGCATTTT.

Comment on this clone: At one end, the junction sequence differs from germline, possibly due to a read error. The chain carries TRBV2 and TRBJ1-2, with TRBD1 matching 10 bases. This CDR3 comprises 16 residues. Germline V CDR1 and CDR2: SNHLY, FYNNEI. The CDR3 nucleotides read TGTGCCAGCAGAGAAGAGTTGGGGACAGGGGTCTATGGCTACACCTTC. Its translation: CASREELGTGVYGYTF.

The chain carries TRBV5-6 and TRBJ2-7, with a possible D match to TRBD2 (5 bases). There are 15 residues in the CDR3. Germline CDR1 and CDR2: SGHDT and YYEEEE. The V and J ends lost 2 bases and 4 bases respectively, with 16 bases between them. CDR3 in amino acids: CASSFAPSPGYEQYF. CDR3 sequence (DNA): TGTGCCAGCAGCTTCGCTCCGAGCCCGGGGTACGAGCAGTACTTC.

J is TRBJ1-3 and V is TRBV9, with D maybe TRBD1 (5 bases). V dropped 0 bases and J dropped 0 bases, with 10 bases sitting between them. The germline CDR1 and CDR2 sequences are SGDLS and YYNGEE. The CDR3 length is 16 residues. CDR3 nucleotide sequence: TGTGCCAGCAGCGTAGGGGGCCCCCACTCTGGAAACACCATATATTTT. Translating gives CASSVGGPHSGNTIYF. Full variable domain (missing parts from reference TRBV9 and TRBJ1-3): DSGVTQTPKHLITATGQRVTLRCSPRSGDLSVYWYQQSLDQGLQFLIQYYNGEERAKGNILERFSAQQFPDLHSELNLSSLELGDSALYFCASSVGGPHSGNTIYFGEGSWLTVV.

The chain couples TRBV5-1 to TRBJ2-5; weak D call: TRBD1 (7 bases). Germline CDR1 is SGHRS and CDR2 is YFSETQ. The CDR3 length is 12 residues. With 6 bases removed from V and 9 bases from J, the gap between germline ends came to 15 bases. CDR3 DNA sequence: TGCGCCAGCAACGGGGGCCAGGGGGCCCAGTACTTC. Its protein product is CASNGGQGAQYF.

This clone was seen a single time. The chain links TRBV16 to TRBJ2-1, with 14 bases lining up with TRBD2. The CDR3 loop spans 16 amino acids. V dropped 4 bases and J dropped 8; count of bases not matched to a gene: 7. The germline gives CDR1 KGHSY, CDR2 FQNENV. CDR3 sequence: CASSPPGTSGSYEQFF. The CDR3 DNA sequence: TGTGCCAGCAGCCCACCCGGGACTAGCGGGAGTTATGAGCAGTTCTTC.

CDR3 in amino acids: CASSLDEQFYGYTF. In nucleotides, the CDR3 is TGTGCCAGCAGCTTAGATGAACAGTTCTATGGCTACACCTTC. This chain connects TRBV7-8 to TRBJ1-2; D is undetermined. CDR1 and CDR2 (germline): SGHVS, FQNEAQ. V was pared by 1 base and J by 4 bases, with 10 bases between. This CDR3 comprises 14 residues. Full variable domain (missing parts from reference TRBV7-8 and TRBJ1-2): GAGVSQSPRYKVAKRGQDVALRCDPISGHVSLFWYQQALGQGPEFLTYFQNEAQLDKSGLPSDRFFAERPEGSVSTLKIQRTQQEDSAVYLCASSLDEQFYGYTFGSGTRLTVV.

The V call is TRBV7-8, the J call TRBJ2-1, with 9 bases that match TRBD1. The germline V gene encodes CDR1 SGHVS and CDR2 FQNEAQ. J was trimmed by 4 bases and V by 4 bases; bases with no gene match: 11. The CDR3 sequence is 17 residues long. The CDR3 sequence: CASSSALGTGSYNEQFF. DNA of the CDR3: TGTGCCAGCAGCTCTGCTCTGGGGACAGGGAGTTACAATGAGCAGTTCTTC.

The rearrangement uses TRBV4-1 and TRBJ2-1; 7 positions agree with TRBD2. The CDR3 is made up of 15 amino acids. Germline values: CDR1 MGHRA, CDR2 YSYEKL. J lost 4 bases, V lost 4 bases, and 7 bases had no gene match. CDR3: CASSRSGDGYNEQFF. CDR3 coding DNA: TGCGCCAGCAGCCGGAGCGGGGACGGATACAATGAGCAGTTCTTC.

The chain combines TRBV5-1 with TRBJ1-2, with 10 bases aligning to TRBD1. CDR3 size: 16 residues. With 5 bases clipped from V and 0 bases from J, the junction kept 7 bases outside the gene matches. CDR1 is SGHRS, CDR2 YFSETQ, per germline. The CDR3 sequence is CASSSGTGDPNYGYTF. Here the CDR3 DNA reads TGCGCCAGCAGTTCCGGGACAGGGGACCCTAACTATGGCTACACCTTC.

The rearrangement joins TRBV9 to TRBJ2-6; weak D call: TRBD1 (6 bases). Germline lookup yields CDR1 SGDLS and CDR2 YYNGEE. This CDR3 comprises 14 residues. V gave up 3 bases and J gave up 2 bases, with 6 bases separating them. CDR3 amino acids: CASSEGAGANVLTF. As DNA, the CDR3 is TGTGCCAGCAGCGAGGGGGCTGGGGCCAACGTCCTGACTTTC.

The sample holds one count of this clone. This rearrangement joins TRBV4-2 to TRBJ2-7; no reliable D call. V lost 6 bases to trimming and J lost 0 bases, with 9 bases between them. The germline gives CDR1 LGHNA, CDR2 YNFKEQ. This CDR3 contains 13 residues. CDR3 sequence (DNA): TGTGCCAGCAGTACCGCGAGCTCCTACGAGCAGTACTTC. Encoded protein: CASSTASSYEQYF.